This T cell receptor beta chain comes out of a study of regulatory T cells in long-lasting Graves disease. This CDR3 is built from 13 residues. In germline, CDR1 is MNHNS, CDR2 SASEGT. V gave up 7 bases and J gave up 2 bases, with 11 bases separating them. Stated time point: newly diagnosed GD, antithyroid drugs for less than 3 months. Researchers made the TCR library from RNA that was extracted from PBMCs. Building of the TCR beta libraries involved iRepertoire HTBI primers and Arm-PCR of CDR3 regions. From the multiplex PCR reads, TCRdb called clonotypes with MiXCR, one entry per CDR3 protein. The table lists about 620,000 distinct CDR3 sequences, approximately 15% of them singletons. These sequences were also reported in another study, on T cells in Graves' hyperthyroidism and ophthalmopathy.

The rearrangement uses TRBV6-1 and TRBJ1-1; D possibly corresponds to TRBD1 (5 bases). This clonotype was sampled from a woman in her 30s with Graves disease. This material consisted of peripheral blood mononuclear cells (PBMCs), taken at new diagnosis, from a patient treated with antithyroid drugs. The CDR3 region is CASTKDINTEAFF. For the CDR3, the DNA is TGTGCCAGCACCAAGGACATAAACACTGAAGCTTTCTTT.